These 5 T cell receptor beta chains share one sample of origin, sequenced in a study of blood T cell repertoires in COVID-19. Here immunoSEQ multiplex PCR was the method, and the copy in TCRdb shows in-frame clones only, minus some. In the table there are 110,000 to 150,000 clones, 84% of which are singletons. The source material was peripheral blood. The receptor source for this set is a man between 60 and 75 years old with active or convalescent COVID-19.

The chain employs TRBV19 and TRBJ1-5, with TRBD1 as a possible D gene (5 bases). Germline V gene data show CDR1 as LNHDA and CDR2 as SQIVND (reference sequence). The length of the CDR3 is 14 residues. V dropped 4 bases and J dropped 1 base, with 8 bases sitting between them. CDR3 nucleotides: TGTGCCAGTAGTACGGGGGGGAGCAATCAGCCCCAGCATTTT. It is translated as CASSTGGSNQPQHF.

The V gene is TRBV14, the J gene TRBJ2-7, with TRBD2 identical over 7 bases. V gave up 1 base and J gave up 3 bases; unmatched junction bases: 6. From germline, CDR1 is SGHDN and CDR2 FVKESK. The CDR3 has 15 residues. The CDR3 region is CASSQARAGVYEQYV. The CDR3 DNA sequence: TGTGCCAGCAGCCAAGCGCGGGCGGGAGTCTACGAGCAGTACGTC.

The CDR3 protein is CASRPPGGTGLEKLFF. CDR3 DNA: TGTGCCAGTAGGCCCCCGGGAGGGACGGGTCTGGAAAAACTGTTTTTT. The chain uses TRBV19 and TRBJ1-4, with a weak D call TRBD1 (5 bases). The CDR3 totals 16 residues. V was trimmed by 6 bases and J by 8 bases, leaving 22 bases between them. The germline V gene has CDR1 LNHDA and CDR2 SQIVND (reference sequence).

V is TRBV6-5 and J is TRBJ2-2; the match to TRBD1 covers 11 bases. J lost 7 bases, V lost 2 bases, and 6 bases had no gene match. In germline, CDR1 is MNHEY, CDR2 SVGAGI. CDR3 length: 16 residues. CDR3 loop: CASSYIGQGARGELFF. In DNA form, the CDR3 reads TGTGCCAGCAGTTACATAGGACAGGGGGCCCGCGGGGAGCTGTTTTTT.

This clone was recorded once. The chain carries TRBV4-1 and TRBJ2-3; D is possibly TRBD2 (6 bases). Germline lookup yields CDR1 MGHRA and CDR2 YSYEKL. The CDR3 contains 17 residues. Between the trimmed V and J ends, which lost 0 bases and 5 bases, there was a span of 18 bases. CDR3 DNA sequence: TGCGCCAGCAGCCAAGAACTGGCGGGATCATTAGGAGATACGCAGTATTTT. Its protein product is CASSQELAGSLGDTQYF.